This T cell receptor (beta chain) is drawn from a study of technical replicates of blood from a handful of donors. Assay used: immunoSEQ multiplex PCR; TCRdb lists only in-frame clones, some missing. The profile shows around 29,000 clones, around nine tenths of them singletons. V was shortened by 5 bases and J by 5 bases, with 15 bases between the two germline ends. The CDR3 is 14 amino acids. CDR1 is SEHNR and CDR2 is FQNEAQ in the germline V gene (reference sequence). The V and J genes are TRBV7-9 and TRBJ2-5; possibly TRBD2 for D (5 bases). Sequenced input: PBMCs. The clonotype was recovered from a human donor in good health. Some clones in this sample may be carry-over from other donors' samples. The CDR3 coding sequence is TGTGCCAGCAGCCTCGGACTCTCAGCGGAGACCCAGTACTTC. Translated, it gives CASSLGLSAETQYF.